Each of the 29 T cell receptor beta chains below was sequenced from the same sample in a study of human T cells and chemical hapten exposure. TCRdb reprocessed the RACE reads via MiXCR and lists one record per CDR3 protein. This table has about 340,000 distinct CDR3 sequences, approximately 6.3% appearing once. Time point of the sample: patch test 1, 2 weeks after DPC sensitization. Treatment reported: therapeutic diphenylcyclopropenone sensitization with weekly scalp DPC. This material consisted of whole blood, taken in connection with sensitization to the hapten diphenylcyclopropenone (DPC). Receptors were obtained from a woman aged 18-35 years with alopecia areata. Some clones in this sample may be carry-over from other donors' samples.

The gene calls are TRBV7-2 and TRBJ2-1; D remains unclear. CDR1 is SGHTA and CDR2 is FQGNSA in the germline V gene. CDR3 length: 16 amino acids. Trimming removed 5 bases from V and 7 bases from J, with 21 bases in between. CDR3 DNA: TGTGCCAGCAGCCCGAACTCGATAGCCCTGGGGAATGAGCAGTTCTTC. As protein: CASSPNSIALGNEQFF.

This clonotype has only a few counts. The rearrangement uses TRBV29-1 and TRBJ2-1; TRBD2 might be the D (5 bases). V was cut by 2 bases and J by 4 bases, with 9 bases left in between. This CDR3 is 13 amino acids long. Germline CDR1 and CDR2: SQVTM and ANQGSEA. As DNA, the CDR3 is TGCAGCGTTGAACGGGGTCTTTACAATGAGCAGTTCTTC. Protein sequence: CSVERGLYNEQFF.

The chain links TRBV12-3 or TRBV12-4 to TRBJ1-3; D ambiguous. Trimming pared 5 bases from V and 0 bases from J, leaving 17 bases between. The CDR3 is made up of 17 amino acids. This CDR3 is CASSTGSRWDSGNTIYF. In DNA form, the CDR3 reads TGTGCCAGCAGTACCGGATCAAGGTGGGACTCTGGAAACACCATATATTTT.

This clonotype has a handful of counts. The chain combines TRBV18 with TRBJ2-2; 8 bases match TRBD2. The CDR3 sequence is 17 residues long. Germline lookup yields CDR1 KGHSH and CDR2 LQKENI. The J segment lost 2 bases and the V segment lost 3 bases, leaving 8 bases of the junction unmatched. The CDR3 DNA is TGTGCCAGCTCACCTAACGGGAGGGGCATCAACACCGGGGAGCTGTTTTTT. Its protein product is CASSPNGRGINTGELFF.

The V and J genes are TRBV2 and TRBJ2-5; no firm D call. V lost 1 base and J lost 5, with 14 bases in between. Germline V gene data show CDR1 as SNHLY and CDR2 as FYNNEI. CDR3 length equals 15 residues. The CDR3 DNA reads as TGTGCCAGCAGTGAAGGTGGTGCGGTGGGGGAGACCCAGTACTTC. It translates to CASSEGGAVGETQYF.

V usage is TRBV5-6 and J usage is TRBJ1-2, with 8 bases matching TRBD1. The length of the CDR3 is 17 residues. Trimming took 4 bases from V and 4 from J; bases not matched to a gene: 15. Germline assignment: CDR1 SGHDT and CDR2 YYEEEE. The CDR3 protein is CASSPRTGSPTGYGYTF. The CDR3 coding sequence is TGTGCCAGCAGCCCCCGGACAGGGTCTCCTACAGGCTATGGCTACACCTTC.

The CDR3 spells CASSLSRGQQETQYF. CDR3 bases: TGCGCCAGCAGCTTGAGCAGGGGTCAGCAAGAGACCCAGTACTTC. The J gene is TRBJ2-5, the V gene TRBV5-1, with D tentatively TRBD1 (6 bases). Germline V CDR1 and CDR2: SGHRS, YFSETQ. V was clipped by 1 base and J by 2 bases, with 12 bases between them. The length of the CDR3 is 15 residues.

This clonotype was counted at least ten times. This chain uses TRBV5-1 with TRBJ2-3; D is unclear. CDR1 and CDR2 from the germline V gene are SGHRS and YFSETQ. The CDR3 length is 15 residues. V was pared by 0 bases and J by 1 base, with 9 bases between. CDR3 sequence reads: CASSLGWQRTDTQYF. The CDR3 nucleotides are TGCGCCAGCAGCTTGGGCTGGCAGCGCACAGATACGCAGTATTTT.

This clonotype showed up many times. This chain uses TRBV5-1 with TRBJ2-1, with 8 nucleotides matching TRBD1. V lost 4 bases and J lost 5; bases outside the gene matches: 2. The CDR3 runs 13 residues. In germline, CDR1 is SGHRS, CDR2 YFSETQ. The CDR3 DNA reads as TGCGCCAGCAGCAGGACAGGGCACAATGAGCAGTTCTTC. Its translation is CASSRTGHNEQFF.

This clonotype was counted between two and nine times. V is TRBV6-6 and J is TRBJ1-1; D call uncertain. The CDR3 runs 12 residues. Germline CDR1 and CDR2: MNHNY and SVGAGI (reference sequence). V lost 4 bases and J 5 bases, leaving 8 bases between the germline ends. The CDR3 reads CASSSRWTEAFF. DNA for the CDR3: TGTGCCAGCAGTTCACGGTGGACTGAAGCTTTCTTT.

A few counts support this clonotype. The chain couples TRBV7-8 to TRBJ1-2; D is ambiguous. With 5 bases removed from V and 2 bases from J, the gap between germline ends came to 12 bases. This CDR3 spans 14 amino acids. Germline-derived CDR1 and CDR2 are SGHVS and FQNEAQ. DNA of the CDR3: TGTGCCAGCAGCCCCCGGTTAGAGAACTATGGCTACACCTTC. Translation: CASSPRLENYGYTF.

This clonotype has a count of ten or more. CDR3 coding DNA: TGTGCCAGCACCCCACGGCCAGATACGCAGTATTTT. Residues: CASTPRPDTQYF. V is TRBV7-2 and J is TRBJ2-3; D is uncertain. Trimming cost V 7 bases and J 4 bases, with 9 bases left between them. This CDR3 has 12 residues. Per the germline V gene, CDR1 is SGHTA and CDR2 is FQGNSA.

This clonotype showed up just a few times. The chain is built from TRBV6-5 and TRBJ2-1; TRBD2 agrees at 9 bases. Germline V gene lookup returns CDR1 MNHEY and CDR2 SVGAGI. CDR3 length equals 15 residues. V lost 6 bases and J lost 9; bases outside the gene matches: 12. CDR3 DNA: TGTGCCAGCAGAAAAGCCGGGACTAGCATGCCTGAGCAGTTCTTC. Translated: CASRKAGTSMPEQFF.

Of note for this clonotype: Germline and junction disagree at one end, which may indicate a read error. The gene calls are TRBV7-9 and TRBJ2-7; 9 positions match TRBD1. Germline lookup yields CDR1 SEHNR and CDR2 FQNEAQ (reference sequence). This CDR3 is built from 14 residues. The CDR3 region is CASTLQGALVEQYF. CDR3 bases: TGTGCCAGCACCTTACAGGGGGCTTTGGTCGAGCAGTACTTC. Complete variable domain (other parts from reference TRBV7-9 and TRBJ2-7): DTGVSQNPRHKITKRGQNVTFRCDPISEHNRLYWYRQTLGQGPEFLTYFQNEAQLEKSRLLSDRFSAERPKGSFSTLEIQRTEQGDSAMYLCASTLQGALVEQYFGPGTRLTVT.

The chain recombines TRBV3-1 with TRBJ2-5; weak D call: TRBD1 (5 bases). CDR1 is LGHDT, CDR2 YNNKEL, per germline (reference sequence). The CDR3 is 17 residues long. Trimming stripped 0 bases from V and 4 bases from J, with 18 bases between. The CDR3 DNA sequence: TGTGCCAGCAGCCAAGATGTCATGAGGACATGGGGAGAGACCCAGTACTTC. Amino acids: CASSQDVMRTWGETQYF.

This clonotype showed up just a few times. This chain's CDR3 is CASSKTPVSYEQYF. The CDR3 nucleotides are TGTGCCAGCAGCAAAACCCCTGTCTCCTACGAGCAGTACTTC. This chain uses TRBV3-1 with TRBJ2-7, with D unresolved. Trimming took off 5 bases at V and 0 bases at J, with 11 bases between the two ends. This CDR3 contains 14 residues. From germline, CDR1 is LGHDT and CDR2 YNNKEL (reference sequence).

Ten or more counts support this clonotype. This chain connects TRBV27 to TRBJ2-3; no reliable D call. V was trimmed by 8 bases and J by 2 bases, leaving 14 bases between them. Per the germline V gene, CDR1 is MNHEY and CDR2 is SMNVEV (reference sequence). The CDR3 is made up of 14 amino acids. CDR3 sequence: CASSPALPTDTQYF. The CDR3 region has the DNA TGTGCCAGCTCCCCGGCTCTACCCACAGATACGCAGTATTTT.

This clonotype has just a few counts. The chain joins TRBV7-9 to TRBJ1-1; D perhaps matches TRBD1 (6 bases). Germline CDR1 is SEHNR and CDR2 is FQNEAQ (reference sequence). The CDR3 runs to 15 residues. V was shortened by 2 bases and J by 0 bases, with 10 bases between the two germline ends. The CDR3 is CASSLWSGVNTEAFF. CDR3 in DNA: TGTGCCAGCAGCTTATGGTCAGGGGTGAACACTGAAGCTTTCTTT.

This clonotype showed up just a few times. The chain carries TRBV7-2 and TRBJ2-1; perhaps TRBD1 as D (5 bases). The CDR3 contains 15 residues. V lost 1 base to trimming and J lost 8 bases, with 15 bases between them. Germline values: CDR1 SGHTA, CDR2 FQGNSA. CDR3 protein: CASSLVSQGRYEQFF. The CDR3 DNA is TGTGCCAGCAGCTTAGTTAGTCAGGGAAGGTATGAGCAGTTCTTC.

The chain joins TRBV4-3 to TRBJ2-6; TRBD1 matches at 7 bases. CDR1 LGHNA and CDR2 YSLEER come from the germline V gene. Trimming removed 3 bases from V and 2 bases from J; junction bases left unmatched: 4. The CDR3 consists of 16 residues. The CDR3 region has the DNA TGCGCCAGCAGCCAGGTCGGGACAGCTGGGGCCAACGTCCTGACTTTC. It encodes CASSQVGTAGANVLTF.

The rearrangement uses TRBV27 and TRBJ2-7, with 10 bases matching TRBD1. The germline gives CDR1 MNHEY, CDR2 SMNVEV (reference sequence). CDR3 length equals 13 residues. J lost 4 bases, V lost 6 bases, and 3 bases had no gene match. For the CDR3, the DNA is TGTGCCAGCAGGAGACAGGGGGCGTACGAGCAGTACTTC. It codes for CASRRQGAYEQYF.

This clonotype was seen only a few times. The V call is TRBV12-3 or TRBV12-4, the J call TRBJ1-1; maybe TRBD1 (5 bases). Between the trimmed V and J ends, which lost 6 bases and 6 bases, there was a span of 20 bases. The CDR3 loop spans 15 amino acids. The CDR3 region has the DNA TGTGCCAGCAGCCCCGGGTACGGGGGTTATCCTGAAGCTTTCTTT. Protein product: CASSPGYGGYPEAFF.

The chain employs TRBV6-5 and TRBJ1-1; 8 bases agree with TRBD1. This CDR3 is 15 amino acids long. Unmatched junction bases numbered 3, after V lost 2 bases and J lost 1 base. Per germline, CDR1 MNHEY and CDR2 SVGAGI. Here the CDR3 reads CASSYQGQANTEAFF. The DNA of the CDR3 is TGTGCCAGCAGTTACCAGGGACAGGCGAACACTGAAGCTTTCTTT.

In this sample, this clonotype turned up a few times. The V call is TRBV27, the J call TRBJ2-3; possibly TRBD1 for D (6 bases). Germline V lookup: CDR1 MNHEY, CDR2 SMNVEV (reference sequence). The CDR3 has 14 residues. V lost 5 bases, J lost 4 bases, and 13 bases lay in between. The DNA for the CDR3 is TGTGCCAGCAGTCTTCGGACAGCCCCAGATACGCAGTATTTT. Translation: CASSLRTAPDTQYF.

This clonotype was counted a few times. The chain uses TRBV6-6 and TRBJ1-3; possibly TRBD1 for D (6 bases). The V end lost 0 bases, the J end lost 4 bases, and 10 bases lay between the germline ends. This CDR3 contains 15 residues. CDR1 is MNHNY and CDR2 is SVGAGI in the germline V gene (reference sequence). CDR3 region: CASSYSRGRGNTIYF. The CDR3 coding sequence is TGTGCCAGCAGTTACTCCCGGGGGCGGGGAAACACCATATATTTT.

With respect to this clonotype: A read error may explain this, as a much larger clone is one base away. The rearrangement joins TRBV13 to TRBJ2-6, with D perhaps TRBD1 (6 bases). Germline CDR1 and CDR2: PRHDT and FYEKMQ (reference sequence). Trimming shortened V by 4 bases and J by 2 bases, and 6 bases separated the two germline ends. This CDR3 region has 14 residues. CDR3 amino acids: CASSWTAGANVLTF. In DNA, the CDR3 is TGTGCCAGCAGCTGGACAGCTGGGGCCAACGTCCTGACTTTC.

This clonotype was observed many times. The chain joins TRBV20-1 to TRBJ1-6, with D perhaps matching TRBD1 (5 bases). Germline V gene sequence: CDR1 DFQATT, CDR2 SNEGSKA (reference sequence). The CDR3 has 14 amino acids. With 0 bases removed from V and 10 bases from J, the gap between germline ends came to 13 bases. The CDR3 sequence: CSARDGRDGSPLHF. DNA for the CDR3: TGCAGTGCTAGAGATGGCAGGGACGGATCACCCCTCCACTTT.

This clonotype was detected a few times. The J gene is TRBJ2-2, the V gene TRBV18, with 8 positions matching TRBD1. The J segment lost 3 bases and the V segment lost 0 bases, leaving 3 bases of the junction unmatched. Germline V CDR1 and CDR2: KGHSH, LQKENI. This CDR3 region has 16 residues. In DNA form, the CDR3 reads TGTGCCAGCTCACCACCGCAGACAGGGGACACCGGGGAGCTGTTTTTT. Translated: CASSPPQTGDTGELFF.

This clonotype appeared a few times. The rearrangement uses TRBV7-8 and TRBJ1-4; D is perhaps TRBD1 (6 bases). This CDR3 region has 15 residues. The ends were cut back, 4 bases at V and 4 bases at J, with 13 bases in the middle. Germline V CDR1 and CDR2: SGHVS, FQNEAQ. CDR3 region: CASSYRTAINEKLFF. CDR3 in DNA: TGTGCCAGCAGCTACCGGACAGCTATTAATGAAAAACTGTTTTTT. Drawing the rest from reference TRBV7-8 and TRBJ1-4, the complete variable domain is GAGVSQSPRYKVAKRGQDVALRCDPISGHVSLFWYQQALGQGPEFLTYFQNEAQLDKSGLPSDRFFAERPEGSVSTLKIQRTQQEDSAVYLCASSYRTAINEKLFFGSGTQLSVL.